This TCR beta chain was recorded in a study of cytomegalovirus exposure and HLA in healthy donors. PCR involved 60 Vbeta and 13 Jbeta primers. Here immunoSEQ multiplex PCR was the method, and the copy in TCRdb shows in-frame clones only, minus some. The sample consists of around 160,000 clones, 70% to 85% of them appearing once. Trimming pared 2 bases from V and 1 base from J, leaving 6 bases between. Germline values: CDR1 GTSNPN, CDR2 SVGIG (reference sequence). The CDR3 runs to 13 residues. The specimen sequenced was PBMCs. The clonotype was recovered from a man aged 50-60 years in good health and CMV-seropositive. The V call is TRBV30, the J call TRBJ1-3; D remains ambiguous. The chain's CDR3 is CAWSTRSGNTIYF. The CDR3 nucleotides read TGTGCCTGGAGTACGAGGTCTGGAAACACCATATATTTT.